One and the same sample provided the 29 T cell receptor beta chains below, sequenced in a study of PD-L1 blockade in urothelial cancer. Only in-frame clones appear in the TCRdb table, and some are missing; sequencing was by immunoSEQ multiplex PCR. Of about 45,000 clones in the sample, approximately 82% were seen once. Time point: peripheral blood 6 weeks after treatment start. Material: PBMCs, obtained around atezolizumab (anti-PD-L1) treatment. The source is a man between 60 and 70 years old with urothelial cancer.

The V and J genes are TRBV6-1 and TRBJ1-1; 9 nucleotides line up with TRBD1. The ends lost 7 bases at V and 5 bases at J; junction bases unmatched: 11. This CDR3 comprises 15 residues. Looked up from germline, CDR1 is MNHNS and CDR2 is SASEGT. The CDR3: CASMRRGQGLTEAFF. CDR3 nucleotides: TGTGCCAGCATGAGACGGGGACAGGGTTTAACTGAAGCTTTCTTT.

This sequence joins TRBV6-5 and TRBJ2-1; D gene unclear. The CDR3 totals 13 residues. Germline V lookup: CDR1 MNHEY, CDR2 SVGAGI. Trimming removed 6 bases at V and 8 bases at J, with 14 bases between. The CDR3, as DNA: TGTGCCAGCAGCGACGGAGTTAGATATGAGCAGTTCTTC. Amino acid sequence: CASSDGVRYEQFF.

The chain joins TRBV28 to TRBJ2-5, with D tentatively TRBD2 (8 bases). V dropped 5 bases and J dropped 4 bases, with 23 bases sitting between them. CDR3 length: 17 amino acids. Per the germline V gene, CDR1 is MDHEN and CDR2 is SYDVKM. Here the CDR3 reads CASSPGGDSLGVETQYF. CDR3 coding DNA: TGTGCCAGCAGTCCCGGGGGGGACAGCCTCGGGGTAGAGACCCAGTACTTC.

The V gene is TRBV28, the J gene TRBJ1-2, with D unresolved. CDR3 length equals 14 residues. Deletions cut 6 bases from V and 4 bases from J, with 15 bases between. Per the germline V gene, CDR1 is MDHEN and CDR2 is SYDVKM. CDR3 sequence (DNA): TGTGCCAGCAGGTCTAACGGGTTGCCCTATGGCTACACCTTC. Protein: CASRSNGLPYGYTF.

The chain recombines TRBV7-8 with TRBJ1-4, with 7 bases matching TRBD1. The germline V gene encodes CDR1 SGHVS and CDR2 FQNEAQ. The CDR3 sequence is 15 residues long. V was pared by 5 bases and J by 0 bases, with 3 bases of the junction left unmatched. The CDR3 nucleotides read TGTGCCAGCAGCCCCGGGACAGCAACTAATGAAAAACTGTTTTTT. Residues: CASSPGTATNEKLFF.

This clone appeared a single time. The gene calls are TRBV15 and TRBJ1-1; 8 nucleotides match TRBD1. The ends lost 5 bases at V and 3 bases at J; junction bases unmatched: 11. CDR3 size: 16 residues. The germline CDR1 and CDR2 sequences are LNHNV and YYDKDF (reference sequence). The CDR3 loop is CATSYSRQGPDTEAFF. For the CDR3, the DNA is TGTGCCACCAGCTACTCCCGACAGGGGCCGGACACTGAAGCTTTCTTT.

V is TRBV19 and J is TRBJ1-5, with D perhaps TRBD1 (6 bases). Per germline, CDR1 LNHDA and CDR2 SQIVND (reference sequence). The CDR3 covers 14 residues. The germline V and J ends were trimmed by 5 bases and 6 bases, with 14 bases remaining between them. The CDR3 DNA sequence: TGTGCCAGTAGTCCAGGCGCCAGGGGTCAGCCCCAGCATTTT. Translated, it gives CASSPGARGQPQHF. The complete variable domain, with remaining parts taken from reference TRBV19 and TRBJ1-5, reads DGGITQSPKYLFRKEGQNVTLSCEQNLNHDAMYWYRQDPGQGLRLIYYSQIVNDFQKGDIAEGYSVSREKKESFPLTVTSAQKNPTAFYLCASSPGARGQPQHFGDGTRLSIL.

The count of this clone is one. V and J are TRBV15 and TRBJ1-1; D unresolved. The germline V and J ends were trimmed by 3 bases and 4 bases, with 9 bases remaining between them. The CDR3 runs to 13 residues. Per the germline V gene, CDR1 is LNHNV and CDR2 is YYDKDF (reference sequence). The CDR3 loop reads CATSSSRLTEAFF. Written as DNA, the CDR3 is TGTGCCACCAGCAGCTCCAGACTCACTGAAGCTTTCTTT.

This clone was seen only a few times. The chain has TRBV2 and TRBJ2-2; 7 bases align to TRBD1. This CDR3 spans 15 amino acids. Trimming took 9 bases from V and 2 from J; bases not matched to a gene: 9. Germline values: CDR1 SNHLY, CDR2 FYNNEI. The CDR3 here is CASAGQAANTGELFF. The DNA for the CDR3 is TGTGCCAGTGCCGGACAGGCCGCCAACACCGGGGAGCTGTTTTTT.

The chain employs TRBV4-1 and TRBJ2-3; tentatively, D is TRBD2 (6 bases). The V gene's germline CDR1 is MGHRA and CDR2 YSYEKL. This CDR3 contains 14 residues. The V end was cut by 3 bases, the J end by 1 base, with 8 bases between. CDR3 nucleotides: TGCGCCAGCAGCCACGGAGGGGGCACAGATACGCAGTATTTT. This encodes CASSHGGGTDTQYF.

The chain combines TRBV7-2 with TRBJ1-1; no clear D gene. Germline V gives CDR1 SGHTA, CDR2 FQGNSA. The ends were cut back, 3 bases at V and 1 base at J, with 12 bases in the middle. The CDR3 length is 15 residues. The CDR3 loop is CASSFRTEGNTEAFF. For the CDR3, the DNA is TGTGCCAGCAGCTTCAGGACCGAGGGGAACACTGAAGCTTTCTTT.

V is TRBV5-1 and J is TRBJ1-2, with TRBD1 matching over 7 bases. CDR1 is SGHRS and CDR2 is YFSETQ in the germline V gene. This CDR3 contains 15 residues. J lost 4 bases, V lost 0 bases, and 6 bases had no gene match. The CDR3: CASSLEAGGSYGYTF. The DNA for the CDR3 is TGCGCCAGCAGCTTGGAGGCAGGGGGAAGCTATGGCTACACCTTC.

The J gene is TRBJ1-1, the V gene TRBV4-2; no firm D call. The CDR3 has 16 amino acids. The V end lost 4 bases, the J end lost 0 bases, and 15 bases lay between the germline ends. Germline CDR1 LGHNA, CDR2 YNFKEQ. In DNA form, the CDR3 reads TGTGCCAGCAGCCCTGCGGGTGGTGGGGTGAACACTGAAGCTTTCTTT. Protein: CASSPAGGGVNTEAFF.

Details on this clone: The conserved phenylalanine or tryptophan is not found at the CDR3 terminus, so this likely reflects a read error. It is unclear where the CDR3 begins or ends on the DNA, so no DNA is shown, and the CDR3 is as TCRdb lists it. The gene calls are TRBV14 and TRBJ2-7; the table's D gene call, TRBD2, was not cross checked with the DNA. The CDR3 is 12 amino acids long, termini counted. Per germline, CDR1 SGHDN and CDR2 FVKESK. The CDR3 spells CASSRQGTSGRY.

This sequence joins TRBV19 and TRBJ1-1; 9 bases are shared with TRBD1. The V gene's germline CDR1 is LNHDA and CDR2 SQIVND (reference sequence). This CDR3 is built from 13 residues. V trimming: 3 bases; J trimming: 8 bases; junction bases outside the gene matches: 4. CDR3 in DNA: TGTGCCAGTAGTATGGGGACAGGGTGGGAAGCTTTCTTT. This gives the protein CASSMGTGWEAFF.

Only one count was recorded for this clone. The chain is built from TRBV28 and TRBJ1-2; TRBD1 matches 7 bases. Unmatched junction bases numbered 13, after V lost 5 bases and J lost 7 bases. This CDR3 spans 15 amino acids. Germline V gives CDR1 MDHEN, CDR2 SYDVKM. In DNA, the CDR3 is TGTGCCAGCAGTCCCGGACAGGTTGAGGGAAGTGGCTACACCTTC. Protein sequence: CASSPGQVEGSGYTF.

The chain is built from TRBV4-3 and TRBJ2-7, with 7 bases identical to TRBD1. V was pared by 0 bases and J by 6 bases, with 2 bases of the junction left unmatched. The CDR3 totals 13 residues. Germline lookup yields CDR1 LGHNA and CDR2 YSLEER. CDR3 sequence reads: CASSQDRGLEQYF. The CDR3 bases are TGCGCCAGCAGCCAAGATAGGGGGCTCGAGCAGTACTTC.

This clone has only a few counts. This chain links TRBV7-2 with TRBJ2-3; no definite D call. Germline CDR1 reads SGHTA; CDR2 reads FQGNSA. V lost 7 bases and J lost 2, with 10 bases in between. The CDR3 consists of 13 residues. The CDR3 loop reads CASIKEYTDTQYF. The CDR3 nucleotides are TGTGCCAGCATAAAGGAGTACACAGATACGCAGTATTTT.

The chain carries TRBV28 and TRBJ1-5; D not resolved. The CDR3 contains 12 residues. In germline, CDR1 is MDHEN, CDR2 SYDVKM. Trimming left V 2 bases short and J 4 bases short, with 3 bases between. CDR3 region: CASSLRNQPQHF. For the CDR3, the DNA is TGTGCCAGCAGTTTACGTAATCAGCCCCAGCATTTT.

This clone is a singleton in its sample. Here the CDR3 reads CASSLGAGGRETQYF. As DNA, the CDR3 is TGTGCCAGCAGCTTAGGGGCGGGGGGGAGAGAGACCCAGTACTTC. The chain has TRBV7-6 and TRBJ2-5; 9 bases align to TRBD2. V was clipped by 1 base and J by 4 bases; unmatched bases: 4. The germline CDR1 and CDR2 sequences are SGHVS and FNYEAQ. The CDR3 length is 15 residues.

The chain recombines TRBV5-1 with TRBJ1-5, with TRBD1 identical over 9 bases. The trim removed 2 bases at V and 6 bases at J, leaving 12 bases unmatched. CDR3 size: 17 residues. Per germline, CDR1 SGHRS and CDR2 YFSETQ. The CDR3 DNA is TGCGCCAGCAGCTTAGACCCCCAGGACAGGGGCGGTCAGCCCCAGCATTTT. Amino acids: CASSLDPQDRGGQPQHF.

The chain carries TRBV19 and TRBJ2-3; 7 positions match TRBD1. The CDR3 has 16 amino acids. V shed 5 bases, J shed 5 bases, and the junction held 13 bases outside the gene matches. Per the germline V gene, CDR1 is LNHDA and CDR2 is SQIVND (reference sequence). The CDR3 loop is CASSLRKDRLGDTQYF. CDR3 bases: TGTGCCAGTAGTCTACGCAAGGACAGGTTGGGAGATACGCAGTATTTT.

The chain couples TRBV28 to TRBJ2-7; D is unclear. Trimming shortened V by 3 bases and J by 2 bases, and 14 bases separated the two germline ends. CDR1 is MDHEN, CDR2 SYDVKM, per germline. The CDR3 loop spans 15 amino acids. The CDR3 is CASSFNKIQTYEQYF. CDR3 bases: TGTGCCAGCAGTTTCAACAAGATACAGACCTACGAGCAGTACTTC.

The chain carries TRBV19 and TRBJ2-7; 7 nucleotides align to TRBD1. Germline V gene lookup returns CDR1 LNHDA and CDR2 SQIVND (reference sequence). Trimming took 2 bases from V and 7 from J; bases not matched to a gene: 2. The CDR3 length is 12 residues. The CDR3 loop reads CASSIKDREQYF. In nucleotides, the CDR3 is TGTGCCAGTAGTATAAAGGACAGGGAGCAGTACTTC.

This sequence joins TRBV5-4 and TRBJ2-7, with TRBD1 matching 12 bases. V lost 5 bases, J lost 5 bases, and 8 bases stayed unmatched. Germline V gene data show CDR1 as SGHNT and CDR2 as YYREEE (reference sequence). There are 15 residues in the CDR3. This CDR3 reads CASSTGTGGSNEQYF. DNA of the CDR3: TGTGCCAGCAGTACCGGGACAGGGGGCTCGAACGAGCAGTACTTC.

This clone has just one count. This chain connects TRBV4-1 to TRBJ2-1; TRBD2 agrees at 10 bases. CDR3 length: 15 residues. Germline CDR1 is MGHRA and CDR2 is YSYEKL. The V gene end was trimmed by 1 base and the J gene end by 5 bases; junction bases not matched to a gene: 2. Here the CDR3 DNA reads TGCGCCAGCAGCCAAGGGGGACTAGCGAACAATGAGCAGTTCTTC. This translates into CASSQGGLANNEQFF.

In nucleotides, the CDR3 is TGTGCCAGCAGTTTCCGGTTTAATCAGCCCCAGCATTTT. The encoded protein is CASSFRFNQPQHF. V and J are TRBV27 and TRBJ1-5, with D unclear. Looked up from germline, CDR1 is MNHEY and CDR2 is SMNVEV (reference sequence). This CDR3 has 13 amino acids. V dropped 3 bases and J dropped 4 bases, with 7 bases sitting between them.

V usage is TRBV7-2 and J usage is TRBJ2-3; TRBD1 is a possible D gene (5 bases). The CDR3 runs 14 residues. V lost 3 bases, J lost 0 bases, and 7 bases lay in between. Per germline, CDR1 SGHTA and CDR2 FQGNSA. The CDR3 reads CASSLQGSTDTQYF. Here the CDR3 DNA reads TGTGCCAGCAGCTTGCAGGGCAGCACAGATACGCAGTATTTT.

The chain combines TRBV28 with TRBJ2-7, with D maybe TRBD2 (6 bases). V lost 4 bases to trimming and J lost 6 bases, with 10 bases between them. Germline V gives CDR1 MDHEN, CDR2 SYDVKM. The CDR3 is 12 residues long. The DNA of the CDR3 is TGTGCCAGCAGTTCTTGGGGGGTCGAGCAGTACTTC. This translates into CASSSWGVEQYF.